One TCR beta chain is described in this entry. Its antigen is unknown. Base quality data are lacking; no much larger clone is found one base away. The data belong to a study of post-analysis software for immune sequencing data (dated by TCRdb to between 2014 and 2017). Study-wide context: Recorded disease courses included relapsing-remitting, secondary progressive and progressive-relapsing multiple sclerosis, with some patients lacking subtype annotation. The patient repertoires were set against roughly eleven previously published healthy control repertoires from donors whose ages ranged from roughly 6 to 27 years. A subset of samples was prepared in parallel using single-end sample barcoding, then pooled and co-amplified after Illumina adapter ligation.

Overall study results and their limits: Direct clustering with F measure revealed strong co-clustering of samples prepared in the same batch, which led to a batch-effect correction. Significantly higher frequencies in patients than in controls were found for five or six TRBV segments, including TRBV5-6, TRBV5-1 and TRBV20-1. Significantly lower normalized Chao1 diversity was found in multiple sclerosis patients than in controls, suggesting substantial peripheral T-cell clonal expansion. The multiple sclerosis patient group was slightly younger than the control group.

CDR1 is given as SQVTM and CDR2 as ANQGSEA, both from the germline V gene. Here V drops 1 base and J drops 6 bases, and the junction holds 6 bases not matched to any gene. Its CDR3 holds 17 amino acids, cysteine through phenylalanine. This entry keeps only the CDR3 DNA: 51 bases, framed from base 1. The library was built by means of PCR. The sample was run on an Illumina HiSeq 2500. Unique molecular identifiers were incorporated into TCR beta cDNA libraries to reduce PCR and sequencing biases. Per 1 to 10 million input T cells, approximately 500,000 cDNA molecules were obtained, such that each molecule approximated one T cell. The patient libraries were prepared and sequenced using the same protocol as the earlier healthy control dataset. Within a given batch, samples were prepared together, multiplexed and sequenced on the same HiSeq lane. As for the original processing: Raw barcoded reads were processed with MIGEC, and single-read molecular identifier groups were discarded before consensus assembly and CDR3 extraction. VDJtools was used for post-analysis of the clonotype tables, and diversity was normalized by down-sampling every dataset to the size of the smallest sample. Repertoire overlap clustering matched CDR3 amino acid but not nucleotide sequences to correct batch-related cross-sample contamination. TCRdb applied fastp at Q25 and MiXCR to the public reads, then kept only in-frame beta chains. For every CDR3 protein sequence, its rows merge into one entry that carries the most common genes and DNA. The authors' filters were not applied to this entry. The sample records 750,000 to 950,000 distinct CDR3 sequences, about 50% of which are singletons. The biggest ten clones account for about 4.5% of the sample.

TCR beta repertoires were profiled from peripheral blood of roughly twelve young patients with multiple sclerosis to demonstrate the VDJtools post-analysis software. The multiple sclerosis patients were children and adolescents ranging in age from roughly 6 to 15 years. Sequenced input: blood. The chain couples TRBV29-1 to TRBJ2-1, with 16 central nucleotides matching TRBD2. The clonotype was recovered from a girl aged 10 to 17 with multiple sclerosis. The DNA sequence is as follows: TGCAGCGTTGAAGCCGGGACTAGCGGGAGGGCTTCCAATGAGCAGTTCTTC. This sequence encodes CSVEAGTSGRASNEQFF.